One and the same sample provided the 11 T cell receptor beta chains below, sequenced in a study of shared clonotypes between healthy human individuals. Data came from immunoSEQ multiplex PCR; TCRdb stores just in-frame clones and leaves some out. The sample gives around 700,000 clones, approximately 79% of which show up once; about 1.8% is in the top ten. Sequences were obtained from memory CD4+ T cells sorted from blood. Subset reported: CD45RA-negative fraction. The receptors were gathered from a woman aged 25-40 years in good health.

The CDR3 loop is CASSSQPTYEQYF. DNA for the CDR3: TGTGCCAGTAGTTCCCAACCCACCTACGAGCAGTACTTC. The chain carries TRBV19 and TRBJ2-7; no clear D. With 5 bases removed from V and 2 bases from J, the gap between germline ends came to 10 bases. Germline CDR1 is LNHDA and CDR2 is SQIVND (reference sequence). The CDR3 loop spans 13 amino acids.

The rearrangement links TRBV7-2 to TRBJ2-5; D perhaps matches TRBD1 (6 bases). Germline V gene sequence: CDR1 SGHTA, CDR2 FQGNSA. Between the trimmed V and J ends, which lost 4 bases and 5 bases, there was a span of 14 bases. The CDR3 is made up of 14 amino acids. CDR3 in amino acids: CASSSADRRETQYF. CDR3 bases: TGTGCCAGCAGCTCTGCGGACAGACGGGAGACCCAGTACTTC.

This clone appeared a few times. The chain has TRBV6-6 and TRBJ1-1, with 7 bases matching TRBD1. V dropped 4 bases and J dropped 3; count of bases not matched to a gene: 8. This CDR3 comprises 15 residues. Germline assignment: CDR1 MNHNY and CDR2 SVGAGI (reference sequence). Here the CDR3 DNA reads TGTGCCAGCAGTTCCGGACAGGAGGGGTACACTGAAGCTTTCTTT. This translates into CASSSGQEGYTEAFF.

This sequence joins TRBV7-9 and TRBJ2-3, with D maybe TRBD2 (6 bases). The CDR3 consists of 13 residues. V was pared by 5 bases and J by 5 bases, with 11 bases between. Germline CDR1 is SEHNR and CDR2 is FQNEAQ (reference sequence). As DNA, the CDR3 is TGTGCCAGCAGCCCTTTCGGGGGAGATACGCAGTATTTT. Amino acids: CASSPFGGDTQYF.

This CDR3 reads CASSQGQGWDTEAFF. The CDR3, as DNA: TGCGCCAGCAGCCAGGGACAGGGATGGGACACTGAAGCTTTCTTT. This chain joins TRBV5-1 and TRBJ1-1; 9 nucleotides align to TRBD1. This CDR3 comprises 15 residues. Germline V CDR1 and CDR2: SGHRS, YFSETQ. After removal of 4 bases from V and 3 bases from J, the junction contained 7 bases not matched to a gene.

V and J are TRBV4-1 and TRBJ2-3; D uncertain. The V end was cut by 0 bases, the J end by 4 bases, with 8 bases between. The length of the CDR3 is 14 residues. The V gene's germline CDR1 is MGHRA and CDR2 YSYEKL. CDR3 sequence reads: CASSQDNSPDTQYF. CDR3 bases: TGCGCCAGCAGCCAAGACAACAGCCCAGATACGCAGTATTTT.

V gene TRBV5-1 combines with J gene TRBJ2-2; 8 bases are a match to TRBD2. V lost 6 bases, J lost 0 bases, and 4 bases stayed unmatched. Germline CDR1 reads SGHRS; CDR2 reads YFSETQ. The CDR3 is made up of 15 amino acids. DNA of the CDR3: TGCGCCAGCAATTTAGCGGGGACGAACACCGGGGAGCTGTTTTTT. This codes for CASNLAGTNTGELFF.

As for this clone: The same CDR3 can be traced to other DNA sequences in this sample. The rearrangement links TRBV5-1 to TRBJ1-1, with D maybe TRBD1 (5 bases). The germline V gene encodes CDR1 SGHRS and CDR2 YFSETQ. Deletions cut 0 bases from V and 3 bases from J, with 9 bases between. This CDR3 has 14 amino acids. The CDR3 DNA sequence: TGCGCCAGCAGCTTGGGGTCGGGGGACACTGAAGCTTTCTTT. Its translation is CASSLGSGDTEAFF.

The chain uses TRBV7-9 and TRBJ1-5, with D hard to call. V dropped 1 base and J dropped 0 bases, with 13 bases sitting between them. The CDR3 runs 17 residues. Germline values: CDR1 SEHNR, CDR2 FQNEAQ (reference sequence). The CDR3 spells CASSLGAPGSSNQPQHF. CDR3 in DNA: TGTGCCAGCAGCTTAGGCGCCCCTGGGAGTAGCAATCAGCCCCAGCATTTT.

The V gene is TRBV6-1, the J gene TRBJ2-1; no clear D. The length of the CDR3 is 12 residues. Germline CDR1 is MNHNS and CDR2 is SASEGT. Trimming pared 4 bases from V and 5 bases from J, leaving 6 bases between. This CDR3 reads CASSGGHNEQFF. DNA for the CDR3: TGTGCCAGCAGTGGAGGCCACAATGAGCAGTTCTTC.

This clone was seen just once. The chain recombines TRBV18 with TRBJ1-2; tentative D call: TRBD1 (5 bases). This CDR3 is 14 amino acids long. Trimming took off 4 bases at V and 5 bases at J, with 14 bases between the two ends. Germline V gene lookup returns CDR1 KGHSH and CDR2 LQKENI. As DNA, the CDR3 is TGTGCCAGCTCACTACAGGTCCCGGATTATGGCTACACCTTC. This translates into CASSLQVPDYGYTF.